The clone carrying this T cell receptor (beta chain) showed up just a few times. Categorization into cohorts depended on clinical history that participants reported. Cohort 3 recovery required two negative PCRs, clearance, or symptom resolution. V lost 5 bases, J lost 7 bases, and 7 bases stayed unmatched. CDR1 MNHEY and CDR2 SVGAGI come from the germline V gene. The CDR3 is 15 amino acids. Measured with immunoSEQ multiplex PCR; TCRdb has only the in-frame clones, and not every one. Of 280,000 or so clones detected, 75% to 90% appear once; the ten largest clones hold 2% to 3%. The record originates from a study of blood T cell repertoires in COVID-19.

The sample comprised PBMCs or T cells enriched from blood (not recorded which). The sequence derives from a woman aged 45 to 65 who had recovered from COVID-19. V and J are TRBV6-5 and TRBJ2-1; 11 nucleotides match TRBD2. The CDR3 region has the DNA TGTGCCAGCAGTAAACTAGCGGGAGTGAGGAATGAGCAGTTCTTC. It encodes CASSKLAGVRNEQFF.